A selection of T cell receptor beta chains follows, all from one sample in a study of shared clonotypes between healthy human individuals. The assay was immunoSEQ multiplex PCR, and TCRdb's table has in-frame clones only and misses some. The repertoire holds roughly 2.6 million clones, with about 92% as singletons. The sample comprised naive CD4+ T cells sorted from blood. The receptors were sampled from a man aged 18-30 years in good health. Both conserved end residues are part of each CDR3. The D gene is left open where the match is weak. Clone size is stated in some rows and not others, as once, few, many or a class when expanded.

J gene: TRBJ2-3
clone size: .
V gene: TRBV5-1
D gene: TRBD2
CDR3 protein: CASSVPSGGALDTQYF
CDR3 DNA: TGCGCCAGCAGCGTCCCTAGCGGGGGGGCCCTAGATACGCAGTATTTT

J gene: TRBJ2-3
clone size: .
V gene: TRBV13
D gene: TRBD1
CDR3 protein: CASSRKAKIGQGSTDTQYF
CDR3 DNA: TGTGCCAGCAGCCGAAAAGCGAAAATCGGACAGGGCTCCACAGATACGCAGTATTTT

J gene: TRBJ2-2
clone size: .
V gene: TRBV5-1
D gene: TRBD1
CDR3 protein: CASSVRDRNTGELFF
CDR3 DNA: TGCGCCAGCAGCGTCCGGGACAGGAACACCGGGGAGCTGTTTTTT

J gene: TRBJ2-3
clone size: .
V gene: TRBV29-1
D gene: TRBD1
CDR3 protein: CSAGWDSTSADTQYF
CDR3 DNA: TGCAGCGCCGGGTGGGACAGTACGAGCGCAGATACGCAGTATTTT

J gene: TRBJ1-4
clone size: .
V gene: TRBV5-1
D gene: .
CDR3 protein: CASSFDSLGEKLFF
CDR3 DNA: TGCGCCAGCAGCTTTGACAGCCTGGGGGAAAAACTGTTTTTT

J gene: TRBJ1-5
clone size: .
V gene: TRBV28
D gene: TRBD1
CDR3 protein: CASRGQGGNQPQHF
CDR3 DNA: TGTGCCAGCAGAGGACAGGGCGGCAATCAGCCCCAGCATTTT

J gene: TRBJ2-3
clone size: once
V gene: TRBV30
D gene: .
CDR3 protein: CAWGEGGRVSGTDTQYF
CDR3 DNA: TGTGCCTGGGGGGAAGGGGGACGGGTTTCTGGCACAGATACGCAGTATTTT

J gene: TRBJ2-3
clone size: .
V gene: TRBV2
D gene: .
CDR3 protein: CASSVDRRLTDTQYF
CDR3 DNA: TGTGCCAGCAGTGTCGACAGGAGACTCACAGATACGCAGTATTTT

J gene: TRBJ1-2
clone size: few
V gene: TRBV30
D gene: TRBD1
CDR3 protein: CAWSPGQGTGYTF
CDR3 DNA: TGTGCCTGGAGTCCGGGACAGGGAACTGGCTACACCTTC

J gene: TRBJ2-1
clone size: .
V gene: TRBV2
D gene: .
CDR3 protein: CASSGVLVQFF
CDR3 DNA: TGTGCCAGCAGTGGGGTCCTTGTGCAGTTCTTC

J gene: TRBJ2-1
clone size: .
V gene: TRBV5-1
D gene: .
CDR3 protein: CASSSEGGSYNEQFF
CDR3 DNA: TGCGCCAGCAGTTCAGAGGGCGGCTCCTACAATGAGCAGTTCTTC

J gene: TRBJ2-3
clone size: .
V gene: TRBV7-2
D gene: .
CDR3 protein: CASSFRGDTQYF
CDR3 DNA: TGTGCCAGCAGCTTTCGCGGGGATACGCAGTATTTT

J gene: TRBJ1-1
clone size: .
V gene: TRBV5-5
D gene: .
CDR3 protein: CASSLGRTNTEAFF
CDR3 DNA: TGTGCCAGCAGCCTAGGACGCACGAACACTGAAGCTTTCTTT

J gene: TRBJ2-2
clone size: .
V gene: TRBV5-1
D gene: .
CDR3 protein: CASSKGQLNTGELFF
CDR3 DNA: TGCGCCAGCAGCAAAGGACAGCTGAACACCGGGGAGCTGTTTTTT

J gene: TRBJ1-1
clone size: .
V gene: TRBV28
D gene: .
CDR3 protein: CASREGTMNTEAFF
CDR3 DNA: TGTGCCAGCAGGGAGGGTACCATGAACACTGAAGCTTTCTTT

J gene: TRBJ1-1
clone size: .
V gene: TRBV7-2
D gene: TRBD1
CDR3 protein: CASSLGQGTTEAFF
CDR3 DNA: TGTGCCAGCAGCTTGGGACAGGGGACCACTGAAGCTTTCTTT

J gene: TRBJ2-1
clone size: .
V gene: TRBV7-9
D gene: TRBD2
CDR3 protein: CASSSSGGYNEQFF
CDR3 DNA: TGTGCCAGCAGCTCTAGCGGGGGTTACAATGAGCAGTTCTTC

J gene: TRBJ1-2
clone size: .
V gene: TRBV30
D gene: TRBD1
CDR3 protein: CAWQDRGLGYTF
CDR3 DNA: TGTGCCTGGCAGGACAGGGGGCTTGGCTACACCTTC

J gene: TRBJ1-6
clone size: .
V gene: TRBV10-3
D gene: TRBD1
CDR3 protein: CAISEWGTGGADSPLHF
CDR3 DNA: TGTGCCATCAGTGAGTGGGGGACAGGGGGCGCCGATTCACCCCTCCACTTT

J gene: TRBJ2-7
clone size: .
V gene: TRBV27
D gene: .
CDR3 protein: CASSSGLAGNYEQYF
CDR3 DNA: TGTGCCAGCAGTTCGGGACTCGCAGGGAACTACGAGCAGTACTTC

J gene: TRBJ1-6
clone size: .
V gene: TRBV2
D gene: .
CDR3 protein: CASSGAGNSPLHF
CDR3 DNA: TGTGCCAGCAGTGGGGCAGGGAATTCACCCCTCCACTTT

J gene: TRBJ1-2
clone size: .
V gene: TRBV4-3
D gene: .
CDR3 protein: CASSQEETANYGYTF
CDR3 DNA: TGCGCCAGCAGCCAAGAAGAGACAGCGAACTATGGCTACACCTTC

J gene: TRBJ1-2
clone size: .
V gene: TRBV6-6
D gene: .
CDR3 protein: CASSFSDRINYGYTF
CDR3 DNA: TGTGCCAGCAGTTTCTCCGACAGGATTAACTATGGCTACACCTTC

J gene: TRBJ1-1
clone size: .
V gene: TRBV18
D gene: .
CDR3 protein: CASSPLDSENTEAFF
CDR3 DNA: TGTGCCAGCTCACCACTGGACAGCGAAAACACTGAAGCTTTCTTT

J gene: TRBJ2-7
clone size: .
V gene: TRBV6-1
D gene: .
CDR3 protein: CASAGRSHYEQYF
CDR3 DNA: TGTGCCTCCGCTGGCAGGTCCCACTACGAGCAGTACTTC

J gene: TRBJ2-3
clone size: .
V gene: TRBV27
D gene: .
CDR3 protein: CASSSAVPSTDTQYF
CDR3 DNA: TGTGCCAGCAGTTCGGCAGTACCTAGCACAGATACGCAGTATTTT

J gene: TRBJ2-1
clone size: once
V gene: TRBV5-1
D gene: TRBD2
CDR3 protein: CASSLAGDATNEQFF
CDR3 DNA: TGCGCCAGCAGCTTAGCGGGGGATGCTACCAATGAGCAGTTCTTC

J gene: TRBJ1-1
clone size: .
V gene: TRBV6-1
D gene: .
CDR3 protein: CASSEATPSLGAFF
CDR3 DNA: TGTGCCAGCAGTGAAGCTACCCCGAGTCTCGGAGCTTTCTTT

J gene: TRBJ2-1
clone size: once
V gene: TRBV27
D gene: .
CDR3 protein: CASSSLTRSYNEQFF
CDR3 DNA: TGTGCCAGCAGTTCCCTCACGAGATCTTACAATGAGCAGTTCTTC

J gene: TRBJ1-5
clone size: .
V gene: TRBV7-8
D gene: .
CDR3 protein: CASSIVQGPFSNQPQHF
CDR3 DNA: TGTGCCAGCAGCATAGTTCAGGGTCCATTTAGCAATCAGCCCCAGCATTTT

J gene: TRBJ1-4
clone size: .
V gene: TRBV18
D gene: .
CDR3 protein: CASSPSQGRGEKLFF
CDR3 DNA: TGTGCCAGCTCACCGTCACAGGGAAGGGGTGAAAAACTGTTTTTT

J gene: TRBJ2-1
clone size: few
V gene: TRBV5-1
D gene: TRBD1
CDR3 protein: CASSLEGDRAYNEQFF
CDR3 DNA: TGCGCCAGCAGCTTGGAGGGGGACAGGGCGTACAATGAGCAGTTCTTC

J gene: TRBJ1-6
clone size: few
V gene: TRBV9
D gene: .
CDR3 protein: CASSVAQAISPLHF
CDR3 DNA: TGTGCCAGCAGCGTAGCGCAGGCTATCTCACCCCTCCACTTT

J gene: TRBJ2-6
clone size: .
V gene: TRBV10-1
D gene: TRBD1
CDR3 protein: CASSELGTALTSGANVLTF
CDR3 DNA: TGCGCCAGCAGCGAACTTGGGACAGCTTTGACCTCTGGGGCCAACGTCCTGACTTTC

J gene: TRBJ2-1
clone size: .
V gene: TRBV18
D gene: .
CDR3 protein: CASSPQGTPDNEQFF
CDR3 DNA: TGTGCCAGCTCACCCCAGGGGACTCCCGACAATGAGCAGTTCTTC

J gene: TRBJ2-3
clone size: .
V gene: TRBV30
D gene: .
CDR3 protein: CAWAEWTAPDTQYF
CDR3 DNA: TGTGCCTGGGCTGAATGGACAGCGCCAGATACGCAGTATTTT

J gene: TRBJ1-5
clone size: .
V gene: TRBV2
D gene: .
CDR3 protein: CASSNEGGTQPQHF
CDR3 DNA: TGTGCCAGCAGCAACGAGGGGGGCACTCAGCCCCAGCATTTT